What follows are 17 T cell receptor beta chains derived from one specimen sequenced in a study of OX40 agonist ivuxolimab in advanced cancers. Data came from immunoSEQ multiplex PCR; TCRdb stores just in-frame clones and leaves some out. Here the sample spans about 77,000 clones, roughly 84% being singletons. This material consisted of CD4+ or CD8+ T cells sorted from blood, taken in a trial of the OX40 agonist ivuxolimab. Source of these receptors: an adult with an advanced solid tumor such as melanoma, head and neck, liver or kidney cancer.

V gene TRBV2 combines with J gene TRBJ2-3; the D is unclear. CDR3 length equals 13 residues. Germline CDR1 is SNHLY and CDR2 is FYNNEI. V was shortened by 3 bases and J by 2 bases, with 6 bases between the two germline ends. CDR3 sequence reads: CASSEGSTDTQYF. The CDR3 nucleotides read TGTGCCAGCAGTGAGGGGTCCACAGATACGCAGTATTTT.

The genes are TRBV14 and TRBJ1-1; 7 positions match TRBD1. V gave up 2 bases and J gave up 1 base; unmatched junction bases: 1. The CDR3 totals 14 residues. Germline V gene sequence: CDR1 SGHDN, CDR2 FVKESK. The CDR3 sequence: CASSQNRGNTEAFF. In nucleotides, the CDR3 is TGTGCCAGCAGCCAAAACAGGGGGAACACTGAAGCTTTCTTT.

The V and J genes are TRBV6-1 and TRBJ1-1; maybe TRBD1 (6 bases). The CDR3 extends over 12 amino acids. From germline, CDR1 is MNHNS and CDR2 SASEGT. The V end lost 8 bases, the J end lost 10 bases, and 17 bases lay between the germline ends. The CDR3 reads CASLPGQGRAFF. CDR3 DNA sequence: TGTGCCAGCCTTCCGGGGCAGGGGAGAGCTTTCTTT.

This clone occurred a few times. The gene calls are TRBV28 and TRBJ1-1; 8 bases match TRBD1. Germline lookup yields CDR1 MDHEN and CDR2 SYDVKM. Germline trimming cut 2 bases from V and 0 bases from J; bases unmatched to any gene: 2. The length of the CDR3 is 15 residues. CDR3 region: CASSLDRGLNTEAFF. CDR3 DNA: TGTGCCAGCAGTTTAGACAGGGGCCTGAACACTGAAGCTTTCTTT.

The V call is TRBV11-2, the J call TRBJ2-2; 9 nucleotides line up with TRBD1. Germline CDR1 reads SGHAT; CDR2 reads FQNNGV. V shed 6 bases, J shed 4 bases, and the junction held 6 bases outside the gene matches. The CDR3 extends over 15 amino acids. CDR3 nucleotide sequence: TGTGCCAGCAGACCGGGACAGGGAGGCACCGGGGAGCTGTTTTTT. Protein sequence: CASRPGQGGTGELFF.

This chain links TRBV28 with TRBJ1-5; D call uncertain. The CDR3 length is 15 residues. V was trimmed by 2 bases and J by 3 bases, leaving 11 bases between them. Germline V lookup: CDR1 MDHEN, CDR2 SYDVKM. Here the CDR3 reads CASSLKGGPNQPQHF. The CDR3 coding sequence is TGTGCCAGCAGTTTAAAGGGAGGCCCCAATCAGCCCCAGCATTTT.

This chain uses TRBV6-1 with TRBJ2-5; TRBD2 matches at 11 bases. The CDR3 loop spans 14 amino acids. V was pared by 9 bases and J by 5 bases, with 8 bases of the junction left unmatched. CDR1 is MNHNS and CDR2 is SASEGT in the germline V gene. CDR3 nucleotides: TGTGCCAGGTATAGCGGGAGGGCCTGTGAGACCCAGTACTTC. Its protein is CARYSGRACETQYF.

Only one count was recorded for this clone. The chain combines TRBV7-8 with TRBJ1-5, with 9 bases matching TRBD1. CDR1 and CDR2 (germline): SGHVS, FQNEAQ. The CDR3 totals 14 residues. The ends lost 4 bases at V and 7 bases at J; junction bases unmatched: 5. CDR3 DNA: TGTGCCAGCAGCTCCGGACAGGGGAGGCAGCCCCAGCATTTT. Its translation: CASSSGQGRQPQHF.

The chain couples TRBV6-5 to TRBJ2-1; tentative D call: TRBD1 (6 bases). Germline CDR1 is MNHEY and CDR2 is SVGAGI. V was trimmed by 0 bases and J by 9 bases, leaving 15 bases between them. The CDR3 is 15 residues long. CDR3 DNA: TGTGCCAGCAGTTACTCGCCAGGGGTGCGTGGTGAGCAGTTCTTC. Its protein product is CASSYSPGVRGEQFF.

The chain employs TRBV6-6 and TRBJ1-2, with 7 bases matching TRBD1. CDR3 size: 14 residues. Trimming took 4 bases from V and 0 from J; bases not matched to a gene: 2. The germline V gene encodes CDR1 MNHNY and CDR2 SVGAGI (reference sequence). Here the CDR3 reads CASSSQGPNYGYTF. DNA for the CDR3: TGTGCCAGCAGTTCACAGGGGCCTAACTATGGCTACACCTTC.

The chain is built from TRBV11-3 and TRBJ2-2; the D is unclear. CDR1 is SGHNT, CDR2 YENEEA, per germline. The V gene lost 1 base and the J gene lost 4 bases, with 7 bases spanning the gap. The CDR3 is 14 residues long. CDR3 DNA: TGTGCCAGCAGCTTAGCGGTGGGCACCGGGGAGCTGTTTTTT. Its protein is CASSLAVGTGELFF.

The chain is built from TRBV2 and TRBJ2-5; 12 nucleotides align to TRBD2. With V trimmed by 6 bases and J by 5 bases, 4 bases remained unmatched. This CDR3 comprises 14 residues. From germline, CDR1 is SNHLY and CDR2 FYNNEI. CDR3 DNA sequence: TGTGCCAGCAGGACTAGCGGGAGTGGTGAGACCCAGTACTTC. Translated, it gives CASRTSGSGETQYF.

The chain carries TRBV7-2 and TRBJ2-7; D not resolved. CDR1 is SGHTA, CDR2 FQGNSA, per germline. Trimming took 2 bases from V and 3 from J, leaving 2 bases between them. This CDR3 is 11 amino acids long. The CDR3 DNA reads TGTGCCAGCAGCTTACGCTACGAGCAGTACTTC. Its translation: CASSLRYEQYF.

The V and J genes are TRBV5-6 and TRBJ1-4, with a tentative D call TRBD1 (5 bases). Germline V gene lookup returns CDR1 SGHDT and CDR2 YYEEEE. This CDR3 is built from 15 residues. Trimming pared 7 bases from V and 8 bases from J, leaving 21 bases between. For the CDR3, the DNA is TGTGCCAGCGCAAGGGGAGTGGGACTTGAAGAAAAACTGTTTTTT. Protein product: CASARGVGLEEKLFF.

V usage is TRBV29-1 and J usage is TRBJ2-7, with D perhaps TRBD1 or TRBD2 (6 bases each). Germline loops: CDR1 SQVTM, CDR2 ANQGSEA. V lost 6 bases and J lost 7, with 22 bases in between. The CDR3 loop spans 14 amino acids. The DNA of the CDR3 is TGCAGCGTGCGAACGGGGGCAGCACGGTGGGAGCAGTACTTC. This translates into CSVRTGAARWEQYF.

This chain connects TRBV7-2 to TRBJ2-1, with D uncertain. Trimming took off 5 bases at V and 5 bases at J, with 16 bases between the two ends. Germline CDR1 is SGHTA and CDR2 is FQGNSA. The length of the CDR3 is 15 residues. CDR3 amino acids: CASSKDFGSNNEQFF. CDR3 nucleotide sequence: TGTGCCAGCAGCAAGGATTTCGGGTCTAACAATGAGCAGTTCTTC.

V usage is TRBV2 and J usage is TRBJ2-1; D call uncertain. Trimming took 0 bases from V and 0 from J, leaving 9 bases between them. Germline V gene sequence: CDR1 SNHLY, CDR2 FYNNEI. The CDR3 is 16 residues long. The CDR3 sequence: CASSEAGWFSYNEQFF. CDR3 bases: TGTGCCAGCAGTGAAGCGGGATGGTTCTCCTACAATGAGCAGTTCTTC. Variable domain in full (rest from reference TRBV2 and TRBJ2-1): EPEVTQTPSHQVTQMGQEVILRCVPISNHLYFYWYRQILGQKVEFLVSFYNNEISEKSEIFDDQFSVERPDGSNFTLKIRSTKLEDSAMYFCASSEAGWFSYNEQFFGPGTRLTVL.